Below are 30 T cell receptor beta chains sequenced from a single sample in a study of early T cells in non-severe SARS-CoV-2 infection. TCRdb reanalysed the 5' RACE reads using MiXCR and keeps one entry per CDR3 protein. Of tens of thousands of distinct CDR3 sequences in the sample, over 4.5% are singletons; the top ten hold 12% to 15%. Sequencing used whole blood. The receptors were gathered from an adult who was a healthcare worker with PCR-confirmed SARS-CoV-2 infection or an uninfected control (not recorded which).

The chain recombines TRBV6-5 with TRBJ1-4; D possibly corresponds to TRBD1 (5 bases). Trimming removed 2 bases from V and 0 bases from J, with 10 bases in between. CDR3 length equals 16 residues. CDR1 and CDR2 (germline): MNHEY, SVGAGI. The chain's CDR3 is CASSYKGPPTNEKLFF. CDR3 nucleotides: TGTGCCAGCAGTTACAAGGGGCCGCCAACTAATGAAAAACTGTTTTTT.

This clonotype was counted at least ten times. Here the CDR3 reads CASSEVMNTEAFF. The CDR3 region has the DNA TGCGCCAGCAGCGAAGTGATGAACACTGAAGCTTTCTTT. The J gene is TRBJ1-1, the V gene TRBV5-1; D not resolved. V was clipped by 4 bases and J by 0 bases, with 7 bases between them. This CDR3 spans 13 amino acids. CDR1 is SGHRS, CDR2 YFSETQ, per germline.

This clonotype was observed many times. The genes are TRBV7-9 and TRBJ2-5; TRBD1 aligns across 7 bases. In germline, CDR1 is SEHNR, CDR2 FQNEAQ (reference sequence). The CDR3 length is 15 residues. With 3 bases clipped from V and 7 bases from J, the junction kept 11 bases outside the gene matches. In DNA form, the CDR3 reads TGTGCCAGCAGCTTTGGAACGACAGGGTCCCGGACCCAGTACTTC. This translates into CASSFGTTGSRTQYF.

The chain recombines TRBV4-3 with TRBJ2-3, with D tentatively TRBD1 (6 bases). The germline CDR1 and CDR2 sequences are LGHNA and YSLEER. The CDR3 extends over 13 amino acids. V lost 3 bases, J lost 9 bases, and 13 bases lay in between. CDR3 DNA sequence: TGCGCCAGCAGCCATATCGGACAGCCGACGCAGTATTTT. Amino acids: CASSHIGQPTQYF.

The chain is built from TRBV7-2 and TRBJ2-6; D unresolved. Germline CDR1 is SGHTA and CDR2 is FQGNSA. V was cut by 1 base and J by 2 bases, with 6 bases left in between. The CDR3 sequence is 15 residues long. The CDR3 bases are TGTGCCAGCAGCTTAGGGCCAGCTGGGGCCAACGTCCTGACTTTC. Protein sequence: CASSLGPAGANVLTF.

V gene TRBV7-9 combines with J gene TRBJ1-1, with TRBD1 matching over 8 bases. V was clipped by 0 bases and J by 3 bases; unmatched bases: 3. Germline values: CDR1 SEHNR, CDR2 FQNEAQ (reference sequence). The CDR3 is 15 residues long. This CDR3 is CASSLASRGHTEAFF. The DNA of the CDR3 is TGTGCCAGCAGCTTAGCAAGCAGGGGGCACACTGAAGCTTTCTTT. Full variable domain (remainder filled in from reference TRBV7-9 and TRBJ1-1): DTGVSQNPRHKITKRGQNVTFRCDPISEHNRLYWYRQTLGQGPEFLTYFQNEAQLEKSRLLSDRFSAERPKGSFSTLEIQRTEQGDSAMYLCASSLASRGHTEAFFGQGTRLTVV.

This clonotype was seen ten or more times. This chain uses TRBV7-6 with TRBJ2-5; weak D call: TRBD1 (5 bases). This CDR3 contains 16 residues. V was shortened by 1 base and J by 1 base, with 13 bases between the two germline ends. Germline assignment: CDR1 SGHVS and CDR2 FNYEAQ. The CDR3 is CASSLVGQRPQETQYF. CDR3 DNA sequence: TGTGCCAGCAGCTTAGTCGGACAAAGACCCCAAGAGACCCAGTACTTC.

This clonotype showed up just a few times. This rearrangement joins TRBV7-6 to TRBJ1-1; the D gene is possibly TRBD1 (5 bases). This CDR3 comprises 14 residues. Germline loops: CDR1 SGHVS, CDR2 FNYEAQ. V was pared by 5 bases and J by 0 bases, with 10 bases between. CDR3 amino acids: CASSETDMNTEAFF. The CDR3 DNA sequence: TGTGCCAGCAGCGAGACAGACATGAACACTGAAGCTTTCTTT.

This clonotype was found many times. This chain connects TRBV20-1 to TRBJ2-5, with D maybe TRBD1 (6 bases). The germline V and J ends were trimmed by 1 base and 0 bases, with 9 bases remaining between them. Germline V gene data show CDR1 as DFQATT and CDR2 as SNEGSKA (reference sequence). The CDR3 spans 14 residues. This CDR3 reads CSARGGTNQETQYF. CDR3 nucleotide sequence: TGCAGTGCTAGAGGGGGGACAAACCAAGAGACCCAGTACTTC.

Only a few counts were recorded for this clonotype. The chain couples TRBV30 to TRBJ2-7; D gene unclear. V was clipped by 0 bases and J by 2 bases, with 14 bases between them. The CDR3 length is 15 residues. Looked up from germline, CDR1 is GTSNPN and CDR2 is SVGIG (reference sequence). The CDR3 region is CAWSVMEKGTYEQYF. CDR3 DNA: TGTGCCTGGAGTGTTATGGAGAAAGGTACCTACGAGCAGTACTTC.

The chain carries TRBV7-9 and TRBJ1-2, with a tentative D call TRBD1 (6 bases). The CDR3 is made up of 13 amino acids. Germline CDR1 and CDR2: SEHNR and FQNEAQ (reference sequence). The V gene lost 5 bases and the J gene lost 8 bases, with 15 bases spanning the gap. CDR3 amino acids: CASSPNRERGYTF. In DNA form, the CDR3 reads TGTGCCAGCAGCCCGAACAGGGAACGAGGCTACACCTTC.

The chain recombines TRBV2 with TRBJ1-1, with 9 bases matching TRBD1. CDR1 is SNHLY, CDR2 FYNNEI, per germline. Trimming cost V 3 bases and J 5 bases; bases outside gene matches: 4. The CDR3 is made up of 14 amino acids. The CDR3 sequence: CASSDMDRGTEAFF. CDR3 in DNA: TGTGCCAGCAGTGATATGGACAGGGGTACTGAAGCTTTCTTT.

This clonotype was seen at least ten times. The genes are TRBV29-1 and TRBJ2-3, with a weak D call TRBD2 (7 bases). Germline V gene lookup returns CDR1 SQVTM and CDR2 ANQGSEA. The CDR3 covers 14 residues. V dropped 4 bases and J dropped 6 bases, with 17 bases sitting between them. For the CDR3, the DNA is TGCAGCGTTGGTGGAGCGGGGACATGGGATACGCAGTATTTT. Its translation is CSVGGAGTWDTQYF.

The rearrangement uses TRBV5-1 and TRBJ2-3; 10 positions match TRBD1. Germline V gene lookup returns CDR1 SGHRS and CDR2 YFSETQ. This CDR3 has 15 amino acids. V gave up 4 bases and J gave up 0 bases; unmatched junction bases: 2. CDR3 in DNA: TGCGCCAGCAGCCGGGACAGGGGAAGCACAGATACGCAGTATTTT. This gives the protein CASSRDRGSTDTQYF.

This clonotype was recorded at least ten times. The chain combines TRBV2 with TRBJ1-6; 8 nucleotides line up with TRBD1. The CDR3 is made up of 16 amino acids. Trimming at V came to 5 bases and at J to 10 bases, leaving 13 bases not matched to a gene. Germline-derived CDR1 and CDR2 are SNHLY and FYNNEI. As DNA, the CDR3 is TGTGCCAGCAGTCCCCCGACCGGGACAGGAGGCTCACCCCTCCACTTT. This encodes CASSPPTGTGGSPLHF.

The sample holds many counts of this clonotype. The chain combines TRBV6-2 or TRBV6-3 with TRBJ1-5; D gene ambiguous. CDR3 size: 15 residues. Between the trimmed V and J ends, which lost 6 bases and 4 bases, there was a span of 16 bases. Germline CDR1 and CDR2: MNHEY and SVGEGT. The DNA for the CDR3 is TGTGCCAGCAGCTATAACGCAGGTGGAAATCAGCCCCAGCATTTT. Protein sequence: CASSYNAGGNQPQHF.

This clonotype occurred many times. The CDR3 DNA sequence: TGTGCCAGCAGTTTATTGATCCGAGTGAACACTGAAGCTTTCTTT. As protein: CASSLLIRVNTEAFF. The chain links TRBV28 to TRBJ1-1; D unclear. The CDR3 extends over 15 amino acids. Germline CDR1 is MDHEN and CDR2 is SYDVKM. V shed 1 base and J shed 0 bases, with 9 bases lying between them.

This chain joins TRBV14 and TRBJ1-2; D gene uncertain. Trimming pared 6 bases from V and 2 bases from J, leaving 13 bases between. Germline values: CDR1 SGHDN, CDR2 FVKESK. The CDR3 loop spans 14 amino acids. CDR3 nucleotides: TGTGCCAGCAGTTTACCAGGTTTCAACTATGGCTACACCTTC. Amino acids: CASSLPGFNYGYTF.

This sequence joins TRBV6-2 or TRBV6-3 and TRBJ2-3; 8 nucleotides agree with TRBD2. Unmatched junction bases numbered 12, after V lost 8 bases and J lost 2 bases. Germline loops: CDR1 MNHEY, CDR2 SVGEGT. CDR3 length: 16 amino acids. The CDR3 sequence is CASGLLIAGITDTQYF. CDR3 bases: TGTGCCAGCGGCCTGCTAATAGCGGGGATCACAGATACGCAGTATTTT.

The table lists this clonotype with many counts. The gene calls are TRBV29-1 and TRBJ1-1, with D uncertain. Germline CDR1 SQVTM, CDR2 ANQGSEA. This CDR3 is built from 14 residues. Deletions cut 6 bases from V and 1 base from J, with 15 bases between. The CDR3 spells CSVGTSSGNTEAFF. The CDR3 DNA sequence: TGCAGCGTCGGCACGTCTTCGGGGAACACTGAAGCTTTCTTT.

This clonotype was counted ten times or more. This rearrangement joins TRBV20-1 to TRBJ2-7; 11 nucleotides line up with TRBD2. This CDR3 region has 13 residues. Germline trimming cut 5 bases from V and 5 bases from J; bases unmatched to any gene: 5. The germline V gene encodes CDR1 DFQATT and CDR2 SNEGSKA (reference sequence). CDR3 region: CSAGTSGMHEQYF. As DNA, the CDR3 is TGCAGTGCTGGGACTAGCGGAATGCACGAGCAGTACTTC.

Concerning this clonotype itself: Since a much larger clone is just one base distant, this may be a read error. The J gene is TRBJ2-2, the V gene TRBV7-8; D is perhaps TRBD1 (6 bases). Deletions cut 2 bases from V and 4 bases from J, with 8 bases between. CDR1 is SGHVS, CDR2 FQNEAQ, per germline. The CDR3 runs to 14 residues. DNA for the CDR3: TGTGCCAGCAGCTTAAAAGGGGGCACCGGGGAGCTGTTTTTT. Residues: CASSLKGGTGELFF.

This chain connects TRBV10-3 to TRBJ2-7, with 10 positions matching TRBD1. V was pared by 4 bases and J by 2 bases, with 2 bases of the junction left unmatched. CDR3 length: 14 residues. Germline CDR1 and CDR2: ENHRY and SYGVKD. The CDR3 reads CAISGDRGTYEQYF. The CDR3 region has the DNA TGTGCCATCAGTGGGGACAGGGGCACCTACGAGCAGTACTTC.

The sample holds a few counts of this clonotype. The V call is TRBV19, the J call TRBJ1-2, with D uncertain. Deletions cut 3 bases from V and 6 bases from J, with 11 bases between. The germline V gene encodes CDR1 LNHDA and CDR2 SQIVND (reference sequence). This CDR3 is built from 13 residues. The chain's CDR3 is CASSIGRSHGYTF. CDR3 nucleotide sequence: TGTGCCAGTAGTATTGGCCGATCCCATGGCTACACCTTC.

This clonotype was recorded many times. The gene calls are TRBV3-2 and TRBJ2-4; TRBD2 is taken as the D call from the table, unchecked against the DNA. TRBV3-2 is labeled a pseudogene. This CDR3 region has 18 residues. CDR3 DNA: TGTGCCAGCAGCCAAGGCCCAAGACTAACCCTAGCCAAAAACATTCAGTACTTC. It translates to CASSQGPRLTLAKNIQYF.

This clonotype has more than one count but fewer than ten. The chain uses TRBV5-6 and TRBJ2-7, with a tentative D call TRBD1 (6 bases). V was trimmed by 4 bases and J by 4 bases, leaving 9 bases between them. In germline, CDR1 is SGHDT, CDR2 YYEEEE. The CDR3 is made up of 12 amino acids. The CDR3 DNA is TGTGCCAGCAGCCCGAGGGGGTACGAGCAGTACTTC. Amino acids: CASSPRGYEQYF.

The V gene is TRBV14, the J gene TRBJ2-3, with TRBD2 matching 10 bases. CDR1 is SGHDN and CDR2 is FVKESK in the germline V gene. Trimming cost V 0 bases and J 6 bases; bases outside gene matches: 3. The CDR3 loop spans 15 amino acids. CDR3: CASSQEAGGTDTQYF. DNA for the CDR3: TGTGCCAGCAGCCAAGAAGCGGGGGGGACCGATACGCAGTATTTT.

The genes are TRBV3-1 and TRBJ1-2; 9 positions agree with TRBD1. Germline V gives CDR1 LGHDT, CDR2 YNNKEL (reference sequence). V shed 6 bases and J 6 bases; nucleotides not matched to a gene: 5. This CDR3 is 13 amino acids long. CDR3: CASRLGQGHGYTF. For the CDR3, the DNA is TGTGCCAGCAGATTGGGACAGGGCCATGGCTACACCTTC.

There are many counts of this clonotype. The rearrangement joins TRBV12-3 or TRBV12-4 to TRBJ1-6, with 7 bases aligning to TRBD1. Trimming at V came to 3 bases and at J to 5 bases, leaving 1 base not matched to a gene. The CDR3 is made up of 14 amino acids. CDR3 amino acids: CASSLGQNNSPLHF. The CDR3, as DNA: TGTGCCAGCAGTTTGGGACAGAATAATTCACCCCTCCACTTT.

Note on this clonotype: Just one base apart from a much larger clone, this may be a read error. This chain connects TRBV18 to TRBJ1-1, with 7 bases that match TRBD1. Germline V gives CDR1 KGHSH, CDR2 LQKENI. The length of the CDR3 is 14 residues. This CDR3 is CVSSPGQQNTEAFF. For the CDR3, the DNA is TGTGTCAGCTCGCCGGGACAGCAGAACACTGAAGCTTTCTTT.